This TCR beta chain was recorded in a study of blood T cell repertoires in COVID-19. Looked up from germline, CDR1 is KGHSH and CDR2 is LQKENI. Trimming removed 0 bases from V and 4 bases from J; junction bases left unmatched: 2. CDR3 length equals 15 residues. Study processing details: Using reference gene primer amplification, nucleated cell counts were estimated. TCRdb keeps only in-frame clones here, not all; method: immunoSEQ multiplex PCR. That table gives V, J and clone size, and the DNA gave D and trimming. This sample carries about 240,000 clones, about 89% of them seen once, and the ten largest clones take around 4%. Individuals drawn from 24 US areas were about 18 to 95 years old. Participants reported their clinical history, and cohort assignment relied on those reports. Cohort 3 donors counted as recovered after two negative PCRs, clearance, or resolved symptoms.

The receptor was isolated from a woman aged 25 to 45 who had recovered from COVID-19. This sequence joins TRBV18 and TRBJ2-7; 11 bases agree with TRBD2. The sequenced sample was PBMCs or T cells enriched from blood (not recorded which). The CDR3 DNA reads TGTGCCAGCTCACCACCACTAGCGGGAGTTTACGAGCAGTACTTC. Protein product: CASSPPLAGVYEQYF.